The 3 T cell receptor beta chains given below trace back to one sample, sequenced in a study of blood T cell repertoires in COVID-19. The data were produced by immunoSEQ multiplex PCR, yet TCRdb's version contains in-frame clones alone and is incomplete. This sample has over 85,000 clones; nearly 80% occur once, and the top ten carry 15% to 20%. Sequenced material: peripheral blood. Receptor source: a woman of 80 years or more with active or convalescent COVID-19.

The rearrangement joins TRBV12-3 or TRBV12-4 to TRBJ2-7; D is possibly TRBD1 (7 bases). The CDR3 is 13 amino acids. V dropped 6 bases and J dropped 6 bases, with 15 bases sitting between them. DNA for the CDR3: TGTGCCAGCAGCATGAGGCAGGGGGGCGAGCAGTACTTC. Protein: CASSMRQGGEQYF.

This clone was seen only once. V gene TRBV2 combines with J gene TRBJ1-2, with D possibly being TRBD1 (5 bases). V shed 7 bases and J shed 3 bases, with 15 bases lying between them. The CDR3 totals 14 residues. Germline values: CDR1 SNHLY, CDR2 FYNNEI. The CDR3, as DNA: TGTGCCAGCAATCCCGGGGGGGGAGACTATGGCTACACCTTC. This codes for CASNPGGGDYGYTF.

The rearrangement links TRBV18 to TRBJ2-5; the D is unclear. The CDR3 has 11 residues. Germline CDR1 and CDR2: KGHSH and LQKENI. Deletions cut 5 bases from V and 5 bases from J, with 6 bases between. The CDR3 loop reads CASSGPETQYF. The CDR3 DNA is TGTGCCAGCTCAGGGCCGGAGACCCAGTACTTC.